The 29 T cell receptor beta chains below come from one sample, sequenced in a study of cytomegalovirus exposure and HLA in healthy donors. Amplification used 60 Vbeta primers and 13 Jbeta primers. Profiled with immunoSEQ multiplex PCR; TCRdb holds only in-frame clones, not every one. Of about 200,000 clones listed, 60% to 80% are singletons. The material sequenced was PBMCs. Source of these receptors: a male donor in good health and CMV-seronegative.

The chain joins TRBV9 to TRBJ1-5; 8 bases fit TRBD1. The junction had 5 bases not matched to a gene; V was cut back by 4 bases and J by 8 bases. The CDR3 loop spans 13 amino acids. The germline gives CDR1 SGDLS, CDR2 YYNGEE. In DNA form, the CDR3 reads TGTGCCAGCAGCCCCCAGGACAGGGAGCCCCAGCATTTT. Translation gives CASSPQDREPQHF.

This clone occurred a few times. This CDR3 is CASSLLGGGNQPQHF. In DNA form, the CDR3 reads TGTGCCAGCAGTCTCCTCGGGGGTGGCAATCAGCCCCAGCATTTT. V and J are TRBV27 and TRBJ1-5; D possibly corresponds to TRBD1 (5 bases). Deletions cut 5 bases from V and 2 bases from J, with 13 bases between. The CDR3 sequence is 15 residues long. Germline CDR1 and CDR2: MNHEY and SMNVEV (reference sequence).

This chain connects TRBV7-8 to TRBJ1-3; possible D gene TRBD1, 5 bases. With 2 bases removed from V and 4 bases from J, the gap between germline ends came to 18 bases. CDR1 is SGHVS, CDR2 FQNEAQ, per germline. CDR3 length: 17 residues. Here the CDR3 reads CASSLTVDSLVGNTIYF. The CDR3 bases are TGTGCCAGCAGCTTAACGGTCGACAGCCTCGTAGGAAACACCATATATTTT.

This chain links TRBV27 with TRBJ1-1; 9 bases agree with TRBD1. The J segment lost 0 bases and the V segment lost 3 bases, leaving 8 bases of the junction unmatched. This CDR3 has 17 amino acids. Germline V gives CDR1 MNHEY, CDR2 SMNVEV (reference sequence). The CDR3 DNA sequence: TGTGCCAGCAGTTTGATTGCGGGACAGGGATTGAACACTGAAGCTTTCTTT. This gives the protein CASSLIAGQGLNTEAFF.

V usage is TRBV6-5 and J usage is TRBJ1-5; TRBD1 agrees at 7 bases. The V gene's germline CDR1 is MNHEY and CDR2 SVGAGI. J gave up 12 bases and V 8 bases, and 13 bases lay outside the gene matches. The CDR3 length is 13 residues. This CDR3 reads CASGPRTGSGQHF. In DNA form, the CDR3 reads TGTGCCAGCGGACCCCGGACAGGTAGTGGCCAGCATTTT.

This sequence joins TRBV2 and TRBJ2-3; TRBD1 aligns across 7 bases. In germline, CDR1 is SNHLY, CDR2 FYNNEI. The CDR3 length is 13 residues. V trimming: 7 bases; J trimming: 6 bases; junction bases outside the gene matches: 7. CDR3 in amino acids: CASIPTGLDTQYF. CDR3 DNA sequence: TGTGCCAGCATCCCGACAGGGTTGGATACGCAGTATTTT.

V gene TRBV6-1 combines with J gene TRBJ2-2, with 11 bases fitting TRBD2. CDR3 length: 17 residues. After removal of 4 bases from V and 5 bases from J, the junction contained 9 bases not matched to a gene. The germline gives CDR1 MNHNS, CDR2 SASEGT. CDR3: CASSGDLTSGKTGELFF. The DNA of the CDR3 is TGTGCCAGCAGTGGAGACCTGACTAGCGGGAAGACCGGGGAGCTGTTTTTT.

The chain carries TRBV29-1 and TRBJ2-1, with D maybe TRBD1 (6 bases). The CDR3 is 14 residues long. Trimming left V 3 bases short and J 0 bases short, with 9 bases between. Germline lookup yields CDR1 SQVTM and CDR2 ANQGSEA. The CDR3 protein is CSVDGDNSYNEQFF. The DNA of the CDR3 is TGCAGCGTTGACGGGGACAACTCCTACAATGAGCAGTTCTTC.

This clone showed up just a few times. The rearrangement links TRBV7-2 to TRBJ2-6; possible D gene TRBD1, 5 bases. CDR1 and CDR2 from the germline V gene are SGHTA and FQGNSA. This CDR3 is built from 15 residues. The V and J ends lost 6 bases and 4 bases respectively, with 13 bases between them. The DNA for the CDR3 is TGTGCCAGCAGGCCTCAGGGTTCCGGGGCCAACGTCCTGACTTTC. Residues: CASRPQGSGANVLTF.

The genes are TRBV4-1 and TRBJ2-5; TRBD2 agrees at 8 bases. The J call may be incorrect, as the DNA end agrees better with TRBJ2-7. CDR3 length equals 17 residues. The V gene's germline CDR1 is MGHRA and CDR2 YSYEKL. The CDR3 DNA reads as TGCGCCAGCAGCCGCAGGACAGCCGGGACTAGGTTCTACGAGCAGTACTTC. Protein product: CASSRRTAGTRFYEQYF.

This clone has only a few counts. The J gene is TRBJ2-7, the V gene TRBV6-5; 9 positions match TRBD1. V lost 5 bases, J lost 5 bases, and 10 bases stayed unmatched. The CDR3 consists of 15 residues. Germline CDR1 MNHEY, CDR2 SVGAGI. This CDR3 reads CASSRATGGMNEQYF. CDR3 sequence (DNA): TGTGCCAGCAGTCGCGCGACAGGGGGTATGAACGAGCAGTACTTC.

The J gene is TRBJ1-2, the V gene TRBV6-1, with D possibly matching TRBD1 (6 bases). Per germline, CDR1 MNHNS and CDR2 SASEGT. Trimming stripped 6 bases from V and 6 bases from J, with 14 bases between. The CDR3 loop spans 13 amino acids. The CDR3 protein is CASSYREIDGYTF. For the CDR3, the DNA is TGTGCCAGCAGCTACAGGGAAATCGATGGCTACACCTTC.

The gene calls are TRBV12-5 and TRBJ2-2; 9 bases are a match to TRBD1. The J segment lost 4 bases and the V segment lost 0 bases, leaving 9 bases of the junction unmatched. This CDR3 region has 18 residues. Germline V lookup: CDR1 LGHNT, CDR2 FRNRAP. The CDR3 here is CASGLVPGDRVVTGELFF. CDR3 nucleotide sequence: TGTGCTAGTGGTTTGGTACCGGGGGACAGGGTGGTCACCGGGGAGCTGTTTTTT.

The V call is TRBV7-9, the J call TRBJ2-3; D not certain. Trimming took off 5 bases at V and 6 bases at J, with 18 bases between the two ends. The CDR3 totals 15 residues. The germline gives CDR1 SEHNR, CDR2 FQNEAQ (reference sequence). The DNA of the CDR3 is TGTGCCAGCAGCGAGCGCGCTCCGATGTCGGATACGCAGTATTTT. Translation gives CASSERAPMSDTQYF.

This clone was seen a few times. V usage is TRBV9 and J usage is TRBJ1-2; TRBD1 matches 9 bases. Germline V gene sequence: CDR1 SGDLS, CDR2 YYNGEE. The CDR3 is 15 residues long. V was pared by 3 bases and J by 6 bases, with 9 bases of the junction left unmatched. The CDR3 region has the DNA TGTGCCAGCAGCGCGGGACAGGGTCGTTCGAATGGCTACACCTTC. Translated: CASSAGQGRSNGYTF. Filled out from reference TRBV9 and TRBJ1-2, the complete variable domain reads DSGVTQTPKHLITATGQRVTLRCSPRSGDLSVYWYQQSLDQGLQFLIQYYNGEERAKGNILERFSAQQFPDLHSELNLSSLELGDSALYFCASSAGQGRSNGYTFGSGTRLTVV.

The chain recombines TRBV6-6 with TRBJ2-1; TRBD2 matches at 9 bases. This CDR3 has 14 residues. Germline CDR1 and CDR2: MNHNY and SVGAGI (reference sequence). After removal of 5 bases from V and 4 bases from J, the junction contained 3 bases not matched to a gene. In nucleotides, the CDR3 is TGTGCCAGCAGTGGGCTAGCGGGATACAATGAGCAGTTCTTC. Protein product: CASSGLAGYNEQFF.

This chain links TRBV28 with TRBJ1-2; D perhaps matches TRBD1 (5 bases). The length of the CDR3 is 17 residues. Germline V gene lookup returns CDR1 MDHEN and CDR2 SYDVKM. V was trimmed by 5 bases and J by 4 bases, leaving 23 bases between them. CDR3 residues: CASSPTDDPQGSYGYTF. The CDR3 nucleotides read TGTGCCAGCAGTCCTACCGATGACCCCCAGGGAAGCTATGGCTACACCTTC.

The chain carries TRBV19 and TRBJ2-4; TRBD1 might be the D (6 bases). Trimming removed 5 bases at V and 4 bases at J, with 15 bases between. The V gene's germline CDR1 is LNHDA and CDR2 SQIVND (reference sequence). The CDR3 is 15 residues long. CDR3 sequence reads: CASSATGQDKNIQYF. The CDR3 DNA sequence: TGTGCCAGTAGTGCTACGGGACAAGATAAAAACATTCAGTACTTC.

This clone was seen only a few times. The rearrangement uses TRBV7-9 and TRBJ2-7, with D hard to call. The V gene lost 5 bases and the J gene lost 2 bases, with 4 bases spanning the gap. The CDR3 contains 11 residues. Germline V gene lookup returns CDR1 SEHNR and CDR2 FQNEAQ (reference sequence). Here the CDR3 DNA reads TGTGCCAGCAGCGTCACCTACGAGCAGTACTTC. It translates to CASSVTYEQYF.

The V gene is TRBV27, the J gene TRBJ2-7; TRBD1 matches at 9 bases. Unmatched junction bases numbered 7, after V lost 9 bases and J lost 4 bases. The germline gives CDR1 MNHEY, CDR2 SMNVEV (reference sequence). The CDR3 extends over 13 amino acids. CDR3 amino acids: CASRTGDRYEQYF. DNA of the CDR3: TGTGCCAGTAGGACAGGGGATCGGTACGAGCAGTACTTC.

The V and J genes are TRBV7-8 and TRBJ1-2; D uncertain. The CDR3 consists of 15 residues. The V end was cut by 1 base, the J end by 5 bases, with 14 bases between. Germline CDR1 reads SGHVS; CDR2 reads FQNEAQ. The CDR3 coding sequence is TGTGCCAGCAGCTTAGTAGGCAGCGGGGAGTATGGCTACACCTTC. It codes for CASSLVGSGEYGYTF.

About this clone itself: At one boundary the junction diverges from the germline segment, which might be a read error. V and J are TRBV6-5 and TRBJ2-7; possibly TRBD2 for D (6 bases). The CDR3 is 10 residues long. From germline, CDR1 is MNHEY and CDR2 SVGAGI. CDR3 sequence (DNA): TGTGCCAGCAGCCCTAGCGTAAGATGCTTC. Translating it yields CASSPSVRCF.

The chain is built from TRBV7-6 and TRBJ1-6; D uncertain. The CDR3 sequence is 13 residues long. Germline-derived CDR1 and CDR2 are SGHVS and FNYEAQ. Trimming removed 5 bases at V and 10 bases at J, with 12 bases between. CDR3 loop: CASSPGRRSPLHF. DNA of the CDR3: TGTGCCAGCAGCCCCGGACGGAGGTCACCCCTCCACTTT.

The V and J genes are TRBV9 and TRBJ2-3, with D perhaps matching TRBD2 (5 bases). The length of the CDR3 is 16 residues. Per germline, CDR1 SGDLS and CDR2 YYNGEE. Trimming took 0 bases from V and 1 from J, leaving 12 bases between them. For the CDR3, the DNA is TGTGCCAGCAGCGTAGGGGAGCGCTGGGGCACAGATACGCAGTATTTT. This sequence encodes CASSVGERWGTDTQYF.

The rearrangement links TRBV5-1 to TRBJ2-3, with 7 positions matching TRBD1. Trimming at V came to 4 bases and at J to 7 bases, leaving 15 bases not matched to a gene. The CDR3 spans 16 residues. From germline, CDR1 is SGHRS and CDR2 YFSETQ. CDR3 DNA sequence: TGCGCCAGCAGCCCAGGGGGTGGGTCGCAACGTAATACGCAGTATTTT. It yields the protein CASSPGGGSQRNTQYF.

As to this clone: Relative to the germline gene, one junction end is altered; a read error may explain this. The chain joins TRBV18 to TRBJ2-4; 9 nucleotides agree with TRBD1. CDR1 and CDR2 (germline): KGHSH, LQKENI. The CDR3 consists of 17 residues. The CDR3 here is CASSPRRDRVAKNIQYF. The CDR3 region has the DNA TGTGCCAGCTCCCCACGTCGGGACAGGGTGGCCAAAAACATTCAGTACTTC.

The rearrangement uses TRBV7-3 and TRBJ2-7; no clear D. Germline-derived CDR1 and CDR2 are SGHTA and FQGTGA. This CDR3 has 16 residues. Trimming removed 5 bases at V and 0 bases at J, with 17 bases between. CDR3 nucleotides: TGTGCCAGCAGCCGGGTGGCTCAGTTTGGCTCCTACGAGCAGTACTTC. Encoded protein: CASSRVAQFGSYEQYF.

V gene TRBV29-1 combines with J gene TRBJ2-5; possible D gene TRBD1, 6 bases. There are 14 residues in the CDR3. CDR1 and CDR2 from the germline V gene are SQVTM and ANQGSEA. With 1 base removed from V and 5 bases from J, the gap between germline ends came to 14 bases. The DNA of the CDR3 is TGCAGCGTTGAAGGACGGACAGACTCGGAGACCCAGTACTTC. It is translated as CSVEGRTDSETQYF.

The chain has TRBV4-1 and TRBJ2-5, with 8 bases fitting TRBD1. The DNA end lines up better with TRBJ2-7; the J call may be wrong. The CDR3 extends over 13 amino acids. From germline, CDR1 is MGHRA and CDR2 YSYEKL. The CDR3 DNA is TGCGCCAGCAGCCACGGACAGGGTGCCGAGCAGTACTTC. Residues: CASSHGQGAEQYF.